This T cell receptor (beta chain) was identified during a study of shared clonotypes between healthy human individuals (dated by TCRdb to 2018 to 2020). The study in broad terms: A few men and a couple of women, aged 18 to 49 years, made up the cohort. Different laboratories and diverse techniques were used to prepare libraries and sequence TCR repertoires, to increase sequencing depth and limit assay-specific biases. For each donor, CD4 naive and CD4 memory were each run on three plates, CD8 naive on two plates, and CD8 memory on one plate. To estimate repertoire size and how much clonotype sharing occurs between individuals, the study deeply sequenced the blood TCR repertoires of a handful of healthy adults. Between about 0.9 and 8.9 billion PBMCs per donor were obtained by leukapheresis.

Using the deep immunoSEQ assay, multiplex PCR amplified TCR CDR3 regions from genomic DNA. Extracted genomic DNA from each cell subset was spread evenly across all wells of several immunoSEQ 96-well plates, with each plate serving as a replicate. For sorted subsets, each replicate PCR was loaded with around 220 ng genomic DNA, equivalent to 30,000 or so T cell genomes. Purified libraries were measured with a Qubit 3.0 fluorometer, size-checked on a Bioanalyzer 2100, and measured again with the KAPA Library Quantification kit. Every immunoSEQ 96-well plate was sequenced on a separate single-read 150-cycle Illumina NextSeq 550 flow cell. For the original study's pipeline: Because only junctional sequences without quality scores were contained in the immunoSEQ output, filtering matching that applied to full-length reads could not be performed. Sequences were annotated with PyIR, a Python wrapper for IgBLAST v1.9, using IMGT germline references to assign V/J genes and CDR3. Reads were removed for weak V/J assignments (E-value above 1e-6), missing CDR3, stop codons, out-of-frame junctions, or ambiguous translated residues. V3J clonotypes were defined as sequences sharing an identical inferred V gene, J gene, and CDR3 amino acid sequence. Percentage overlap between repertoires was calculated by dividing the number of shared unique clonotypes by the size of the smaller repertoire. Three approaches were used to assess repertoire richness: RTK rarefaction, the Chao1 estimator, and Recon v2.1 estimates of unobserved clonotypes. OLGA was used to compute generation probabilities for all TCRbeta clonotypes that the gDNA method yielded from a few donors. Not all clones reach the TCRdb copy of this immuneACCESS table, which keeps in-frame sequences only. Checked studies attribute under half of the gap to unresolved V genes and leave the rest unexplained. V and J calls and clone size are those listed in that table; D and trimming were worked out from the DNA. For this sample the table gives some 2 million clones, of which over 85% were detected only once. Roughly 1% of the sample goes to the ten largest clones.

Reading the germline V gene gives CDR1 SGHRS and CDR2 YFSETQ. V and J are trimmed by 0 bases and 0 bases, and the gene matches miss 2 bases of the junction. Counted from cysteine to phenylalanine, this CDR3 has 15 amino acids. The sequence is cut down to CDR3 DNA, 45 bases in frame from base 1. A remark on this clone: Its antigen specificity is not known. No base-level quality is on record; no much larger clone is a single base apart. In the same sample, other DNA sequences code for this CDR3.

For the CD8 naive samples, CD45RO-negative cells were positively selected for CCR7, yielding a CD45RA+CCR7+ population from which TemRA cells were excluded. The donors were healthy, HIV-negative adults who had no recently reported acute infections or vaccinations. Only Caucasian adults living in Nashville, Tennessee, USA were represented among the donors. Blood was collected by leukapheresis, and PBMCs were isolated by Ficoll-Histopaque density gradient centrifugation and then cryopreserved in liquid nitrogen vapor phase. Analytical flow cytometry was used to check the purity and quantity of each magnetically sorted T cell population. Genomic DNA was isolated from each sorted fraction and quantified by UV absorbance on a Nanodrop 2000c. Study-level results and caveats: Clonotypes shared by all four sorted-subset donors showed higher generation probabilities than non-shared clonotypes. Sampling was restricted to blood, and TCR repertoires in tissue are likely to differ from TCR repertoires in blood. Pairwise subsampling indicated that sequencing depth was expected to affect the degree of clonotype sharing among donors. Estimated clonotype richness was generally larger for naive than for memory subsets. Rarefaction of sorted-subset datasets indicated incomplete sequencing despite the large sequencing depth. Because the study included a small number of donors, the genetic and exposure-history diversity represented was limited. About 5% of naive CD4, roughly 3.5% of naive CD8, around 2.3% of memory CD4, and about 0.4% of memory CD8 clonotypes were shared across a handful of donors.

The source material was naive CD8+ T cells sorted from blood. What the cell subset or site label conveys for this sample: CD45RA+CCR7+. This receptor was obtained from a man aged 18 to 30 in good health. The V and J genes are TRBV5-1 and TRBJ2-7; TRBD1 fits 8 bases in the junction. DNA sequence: TGCGCCAGCAGCTTGGGACAGGGGATCTCCTACGAGCAGTACTTC. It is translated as CASSLGQGISYEQYF.